A selection of T cell receptor beta chains follows, all from one sample in a study of CD8+CD57+ T cells in acquired aplastic anemia. TCRdb used MiXCR to reprocess the reads, holding one entry per CDR3 protein. The repertoire holds under 350,000 distinct CDR3 sequences, around 60% seen once, with approximately 8.2% in the top ten. The sequenced material came from sorted CD4+, CD8+, or CD8+CD57+ T cells (not recorded which) from PBMCs. All receptors come from a human donor with severe aplastic anemia or a healthy control (not recorded which). Each CDR3 is given with its conserved first and last residue. The order of the fields is CDR3 DNA, CDR3 protein, V gene, J gene, D gene, clone size. A D gene is named only where the DNA matches it firmly. Some rows mark clone size as missing; the rest say once, few, many or name a class of expanded clone.

CDR3nt: TGCGCCAGCAGCTTGGGGGCTTTCCCAAGCTCTGGAAACACCATATATTTT
CDR3aa: CASSLGAFPSSGNTIYF
v_gene: TRBV5-1
j_gene: TRBJ1-3
d_gene: NA
abundance: few

CDR3nt: TGTGCCAGCAGTTTATCGGTTGGGGGCAACTATGGCTACACCTTC
CDR3aa: CASSLSVGGNYGYTF
v_gene: TRBV6-6
j_gene: TRBJ1-2
d_gene: NA
abundance: once

CDR3nt: TGTGCCAGCAGCCCAAGGACAGGAGAACTTTACGAGCAGTACTTC
CDR3aa: CASSPRTGELYEQYF
v_gene: TRBV9
j_gene: TRBJ2-7
d_gene: TRBD1
abundance: many

CDR3nt: TGTGCCAGCAGTTTACCCCCCCTAATATATAGCAATCAGCCCCAGCATTTT
CDR3aa: CASSLPPLIYSNQPQHF
v_gene: TRBV28
j_gene: TRBJ1-5
d_gene: NA
abundance: few

CDR3nt: TGCAGTGCTGCCCGGTCCCAAGATAGCAATCAGCCCCAGCATTTT
CDR3aa: CSAARSQDSNQPQHF
v_gene: TRBV20-1
j_gene: TRBJ1-5
d_gene: NA
abundance: many

CDR3nt: TGTGCCAGCAGCTTGGACCTAGCGGGAGGGGAGCAGTTCTTC
CDR3aa: CASSLDLAGGEQFF
v_gene: TRBV7-9
j_gene: TRBJ2-1
d_gene: TRBD2
abundance: NA

CDR3nt: TGTGCCAGCAGTTTTGGGACAGGGGGCTATAATTCACCCCTCCACTTT
CDR3aa: CASSFGTGGYNSPLHF
v_gene: TRBV2
j_gene: TRBJ1-6
d_gene: TRBD1
abundance: NA

CDR3nt: TGCGCCAGCAGAGTAGGGACAGCAACTAATGAAAAACTGTTTTTT
CDR3aa: CASRVGTATNEKLFF
v_gene: TRBV10-1
j_gene: TRBJ1-4
d_gene: TRBD1
abundance: few

CDR3nt: TGCAGTGCTAGAGATTACGTAGGGGCTAACTATGGCTACACCTTC
CDR3aa: CSARDYVGANYGYTF
v_gene: TRBV20-1
j_gene: TRBJ1-2
d_gene: NA
abundance: NA

CDR3nt: TGTGCCAGCAGCTTAGGTCGTCGACTAGCGGGGGAGGACTGCAATGAGCAGTTCTTC
CDR3aa: CASSLGRRLAGEDCNEQFF
v_gene: TRBV7-2
j_gene: TRBJ2-1
d_gene: TRBD2
abundance: NA

CDR3nt: TGCAGCGTTGATTCCAATTACAATGAGCAGTTCTTC
CDR3aa: CSVDSNYNEQFF
v_gene: TRBV29-1
j_gene: TRBJ2-1
d_gene: NA
abundance: once

CDR3nt: TGTGCCAGCAGCTTGGAGGGGGCCGGATGGACAGATACGCAGTATTTT
CDR3aa: CASSLEGAGWTDTQYF
v_gene: TRBV5-6
j_gene: TRBJ2-3
d_gene: TRBD1
abundance: once

CDR3nt: TGCAGTGCTCCCCAGAACACTGAAGCTTTCTTT
CDR3aa: CSAPQNTEAFF
v_gene: TRBV20-1
j_gene: TRBJ1-1
d_gene: NA
abundance: few

CDR3nt: TGCAGTGCAGCGGCAGGGGCCAATCAGCCCCAGCATTTT
CDR3aa: CSAAAGANQPQHF
v_gene: TRBV20-1
j_gene: TRBJ1-5
d_gene: NA
abundance: NA

CDR3nt: TGTGCCATCAGTGATGGTGTGGGACAGCTCCTTACAGATACGCAGTATTTT
CDR3aa: CAISDGVGQLLTDTQYF
v_gene: TRBV10-3
j_gene: TRBJ2-3
d_gene: TRBD1
abundance: NA

CDR3nt: TGCGCCAGCAGCTTGTTTAGCGGGGGCCTCTCCTACAATGAGCAGTTCTTC
CDR3aa: CASSLFSGGLSYNEQFF
v_gene: TRBV5-1
j_gene: TRBJ2-1
d_gene: TRBD2
abundance: many

CDR3nt: TGCGCCAGCAGCTGGGGGACAGGGGAAGAGACCCAGTACTTC
CDR3aa: CASSWGTGEETQYF
v_gene: TRBV5-1
j_gene: TRBJ2-5
d_gene: TRBD1
abundance: many

CDR3nt: TGTGCCAGCAGCTTGGAGGGGGGATATAGCTCCTACGAGCAGTACTTC
CDR3aa: CASSLEGGYSSYEQYF
v_gene: TRBV7-9
j_gene: TRBJ2-7
d_gene: NA
abundance: NA

CDR3nt: TGCGCCAGCAGCCAAGGTCCCTCCCTGGAGCAGTACTTC
CDR3aa: CASSQGPSLEQYF
v_gene: TRBV4-3
j_gene: TRBJ2-7
d_gene: NA
abundance: many

CDR3nt: TGTGCCAGTAGTGGGACCGCAAGCTCCTACGAGCAGTACTTC
CDR3aa: CASSGTASSYEQYF
v_gene: TRBV19
j_gene: TRBJ2-7
d_gene: NA
abundance: many

CDR3nt: TGTGCCAGCCGGCCGGGCAGGACAACCGGGGAGCTGTTTTTT
CDR3aa: CASRPGRTTGELFF
v_gene: TRBV7-3
j_gene: TRBJ2-2
d_gene: NA
abundance: NA

CDR3nt: TGTGCCAGCAGCTTCAACCGGGACAGGGGACTCTCTGGGGCCAACGTCCTGACTTTC
CDR3aa: CASSFNRDRGLSGANVLTF
v_gene: TRBV7-8
j_gene: TRBJ2-6
d_gene: TRBD1
abundance: many

CDR3nt: TGTGCCGGTAGTATGAGGGAAGTGGGCCACGAGCAGTACTTC
CDR3aa: CAGSMREVGHEQYF
v_gene: TRBV19
j_gene: TRBJ2-7
d_gene: NA
abundance: once

CDR3nt: TGTGCCTGGAGTGTCTACCGGGGGACTAATGAAAAACTGTTTTTT
CDR3aa: CAWSVYRGTNEKLFF
v_gene: TRBV30
j_gene: TRBJ1-4
d_gene: NA
abundance: NA

CDR3nt: TGTGCCAGCAGCTTGGGTACTGAAGCTTTCTTT
CDR3aa: CASSLGTEAFF
v_gene: TRBV7-9
j_gene: TRBJ1-1
d_gene: NA
abundance: many

CDR3nt: TGCAGCGTTAGGGACCTCTATGGCTACACCTTC
CDR3aa: CSVRDLYGYTF
v_gene: TRBV29-1
j_gene: TRBJ1-2
d_gene: NA
abundance: many

CDR3nt: TGTGCCACCAGGCAGGACTTGCGTCAGCCCCAGCATTTT
CDR3aa: CATRQDLRQPQHF
v_gene: TRBV24-1
j_gene: TRBJ1-5
d_gene: NA
abundance: NA

CDR3nt: TGTGCCAGCAGCTTCAGGGGCCTAGCCTACAATGAGCAGTTCTTC
CDR3aa: CASSFRGLAYNEQFF
v_gene: TRBV7-8
j_gene: TRBJ2-1
d_gene: NA
abundance: NA

CDR3nt: TGTGCCAGCATCTTAGGTCGTCGACAAGCGGGGGAGACCCAGTACTTC
CDR3aa: CASILGRRQAGETQYF
v_gene: TRBV7-2
j_gene: TRBJ2-5
d_gene: TRBD2
abundance: NA

CDR3nt: TGCGCCAGCAGTGGGGGACTAGCGGGAGTACTAGATACGCAGTATTTT
CDR3aa: CASSGGLAGVLDTQYF
v_gene: TRBV10-2
j_gene: TRBJ2-3
d_gene: TRBD2
abundance: NA

CDR3nt: TGTGCCGGCAGAGATATGACCATAAGGGGTTCACCTCTCCACTTT
CDR3aa: CAGRDMTIRGSPLHF
v_gene: TRBV28
j_gene: TRBJ1-6
d_gene: NA
abundance: few

CDR3nt: TGTGCCAGCAGCCCGGACAGAAGTTATGGCTACACCTTC
CDR3aa: CASSPDRSYGYTF
v_gene: TRBV5-8
j_gene: TRBJ1-2
d_gene: NA
abundance: many

CDR3nt: TGTGCCAGCTCACCGCTCCCGGGGGGATCGAGATTGGCTGCTGGCTACACCTTC
CDR3aa: CASSPLPGGSRLAAGYTF
v_gene: TRBV18
j_gene: TRBJ1-2
d_gene: NA
abundance: NA

CDR3nt: TGCGCCAGCAGTGAGACGTGGACCCGAGATACGCAGTATTTT
CDR3aa: CASSETWTRDTQYF
v_gene: TRBV10-1
j_gene: TRBJ2-3
d_gene: NA
abundance: NA

CDR3nt: TGTGCCAGCAATAGTCACAACTCTGGAAACACCATATATTTT
CDR3aa: CASNSHNSGNTIYF
v_gene: TRBV28
j_gene: TRBJ1-3
d_gene: NA
abundance: NA

CDR3nt: TGTGCCAGCAGCCAAGATTATCGGAGCACAGATACGCAGTATTTT
CDR3aa: CASSQDYRSTDTQYF
v_gene: TRBV4-2
j_gene: TRBJ2-3
d_gene: NA
abundance: many

CDR3nt: TGTGCCAGCAAACTACAGGGATACGAGCAGTACTTC
CDR3aa: CASKLQGYEQYF
v_gene: TRBV7-2
j_gene: TRBJ2-7
d_gene: NA
abundance: once

CDR3nt: TGTGCCACCAGTGATGAGGGCGGCTTTAACTATGGCTACACCTTC
CDR3aa: CATSDEGGFNYGYTF
v_gene: TRBV24-1
j_gene: TRBJ1-2
d_gene: NA
abundance: NA

CDR3nt: TGTGCCAGTCGGGACAGACGAGCAGGGGAGCTGTTTTTT
CDR3aa: CASRDRRAGELFF
v_gene: TRBV2
j_gene: TRBJ2-2
d_gene: TRBD1
abundance: NA

CDR3nt: TGCAGTGCTCGGGACCCCGATCAGCCCCAGCATTTT
CDR3aa: CSARDPDQPQHF
v_gene: TRBV20-1
j_gene: TRBJ1-5
d_gene: NA
abundance: NA

CDR3nt: TGCGCCAGCAGCCAATGGATCCAGGACTATGGCTACACCTTC
CDR3aa: CASSQWIQDYGYTF
v_gene: TRBV4-3
j_gene: TRBJ1-2
d_gene: NA
abundance: few